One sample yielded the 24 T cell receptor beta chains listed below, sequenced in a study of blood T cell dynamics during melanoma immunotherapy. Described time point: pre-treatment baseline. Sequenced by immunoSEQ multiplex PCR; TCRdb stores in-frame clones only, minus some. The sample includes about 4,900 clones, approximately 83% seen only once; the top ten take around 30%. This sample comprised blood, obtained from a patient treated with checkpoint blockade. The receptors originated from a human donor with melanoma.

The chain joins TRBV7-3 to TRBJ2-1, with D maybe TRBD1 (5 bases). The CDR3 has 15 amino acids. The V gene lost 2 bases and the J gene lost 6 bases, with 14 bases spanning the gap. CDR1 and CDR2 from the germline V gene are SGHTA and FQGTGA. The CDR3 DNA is TGTGCCAGCAGCTTAGGGGCAGGGATGGGCAATGAGCAGTTCTTC. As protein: CASSLGAGMGNEQFF.

The CDR3, as DNA: TGCGCCAGCAGCCAAGATCTTTCGGGTAGCGGGAGGTCAAACACAGATACGCAGTATTTT. It translates to CASSQDLSGSGRSNTDTQYF. The rearrangement uses TRBV4-3 and TRBJ2-3; 10 bases are a match to TRBD2. Germline V lookup: CDR1 LGHNA, CDR2 YSLEER. Trimming cost V 0 bases and J 2 bases; bases outside gene matches: 14. The CDR3 is made up of 20 amino acids.

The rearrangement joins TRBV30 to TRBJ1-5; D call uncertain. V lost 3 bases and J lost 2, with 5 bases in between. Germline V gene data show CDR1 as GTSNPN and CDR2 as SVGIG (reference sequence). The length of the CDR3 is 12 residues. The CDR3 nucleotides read TGTGCCTGGAGGGCGGGCAATCAGCCCCAGCATTTT. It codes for CAWRAGNQPQHF. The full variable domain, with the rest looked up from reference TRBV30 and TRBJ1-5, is SQTIHQWPATLVQPVGSPLSLECTVEGTSNPNLYWYRQAAGRGLQLLFYSVGIGQISSEVPQNLSASRPQDRQFILSSKKLLLSDSGFYLCAWRAGNQPQHFGDGTRLSIL.

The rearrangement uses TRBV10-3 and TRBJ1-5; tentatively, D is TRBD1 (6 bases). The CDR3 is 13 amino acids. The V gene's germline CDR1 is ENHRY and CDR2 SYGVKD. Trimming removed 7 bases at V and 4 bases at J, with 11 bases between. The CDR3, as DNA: TGTGCCATCAATGACAGGACGAATCAGCCCCAGCATTTT. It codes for CAINDRTNQPQHF.

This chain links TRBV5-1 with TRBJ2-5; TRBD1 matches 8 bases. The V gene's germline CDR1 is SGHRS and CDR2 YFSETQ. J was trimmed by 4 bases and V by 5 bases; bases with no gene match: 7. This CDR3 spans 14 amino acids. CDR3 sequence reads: CASRSDRAGETQYF. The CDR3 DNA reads TGCGCCAGCAGATCGGACAGGGCGGGAGAGACCCAGTACTTC. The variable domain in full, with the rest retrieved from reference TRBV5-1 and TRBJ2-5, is KAGVTQTPRYLIKTRGQQVTLSCSPISGHRSVSWYQQTPGQGLQFLFEYFSETQRNKGNFPGRFSGRQFSNSRSEMNVSTLELGDSALYLCASRSDRAGETQYFGPGTRLLVL.

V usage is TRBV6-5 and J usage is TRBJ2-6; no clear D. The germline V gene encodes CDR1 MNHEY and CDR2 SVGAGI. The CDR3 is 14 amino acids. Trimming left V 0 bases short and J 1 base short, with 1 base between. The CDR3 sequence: CASSYSSGANVLTF. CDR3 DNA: TGTGCCAGCAGTTACTCTTCTGGGGCCAACGTCCTGACTTTC.

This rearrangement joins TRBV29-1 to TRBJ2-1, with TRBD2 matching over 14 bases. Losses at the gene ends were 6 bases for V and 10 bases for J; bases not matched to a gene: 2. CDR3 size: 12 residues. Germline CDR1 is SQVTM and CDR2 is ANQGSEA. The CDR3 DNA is TGCAGCGTGGGACTAGCGGGAGTCGAGCAGTTCTTC. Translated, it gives CSVGLAGVEQFF.

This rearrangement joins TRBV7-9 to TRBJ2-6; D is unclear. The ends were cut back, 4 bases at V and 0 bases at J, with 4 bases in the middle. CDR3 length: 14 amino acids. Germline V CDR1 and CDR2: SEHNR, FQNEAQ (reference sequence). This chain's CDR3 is CASSSSSGANVLTF. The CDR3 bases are TGTGCCAGCAGCTCTAGCTCTGGGGCCAACGTCCTGACTTTC.

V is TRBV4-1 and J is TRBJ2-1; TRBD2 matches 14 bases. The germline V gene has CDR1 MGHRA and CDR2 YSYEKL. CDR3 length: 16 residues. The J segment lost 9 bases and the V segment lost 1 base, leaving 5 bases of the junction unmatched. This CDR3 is CASSQVPGLAGVEQFF. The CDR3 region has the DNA TGCGCCAGCAGCCAAGTCCCGGGACTAGCGGGAGTTGAGCAGTTCTTC.

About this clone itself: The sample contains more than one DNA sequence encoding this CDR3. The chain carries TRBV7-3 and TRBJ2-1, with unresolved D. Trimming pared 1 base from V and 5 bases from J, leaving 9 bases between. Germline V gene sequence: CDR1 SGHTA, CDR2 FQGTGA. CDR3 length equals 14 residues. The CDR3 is CASSLNSHDNEQFF. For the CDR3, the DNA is TGTGCCAGCAGCTTAAATAGTCACGACAATGAGCAGTTCTTC.

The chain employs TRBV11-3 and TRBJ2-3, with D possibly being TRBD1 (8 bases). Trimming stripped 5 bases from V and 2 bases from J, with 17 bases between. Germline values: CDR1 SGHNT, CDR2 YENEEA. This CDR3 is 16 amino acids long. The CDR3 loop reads CASSQGASGPTDTQYF. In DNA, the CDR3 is TGTGCCAGCAGCCAGGGGGCTAGCGGACCCACAGATACGCAGTATTTT.

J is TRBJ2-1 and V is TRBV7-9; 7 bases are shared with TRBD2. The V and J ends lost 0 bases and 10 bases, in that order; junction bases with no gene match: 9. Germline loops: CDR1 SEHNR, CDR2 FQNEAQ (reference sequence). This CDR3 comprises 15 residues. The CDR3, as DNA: TGTGCCAGCAGCTTAGCAGGGCAGGGAGGGAGGGAGCAGTTCTTC. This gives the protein CASSLAGQGGREQFF.

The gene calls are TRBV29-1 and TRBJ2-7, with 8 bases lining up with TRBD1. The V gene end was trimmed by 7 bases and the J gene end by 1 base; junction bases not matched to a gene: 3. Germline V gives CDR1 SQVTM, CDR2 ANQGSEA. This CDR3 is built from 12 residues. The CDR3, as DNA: TGCAGCGGTGGACAGGGATCCTACGAGCAGTACTTC. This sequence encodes CSGGQGSYEQYF.

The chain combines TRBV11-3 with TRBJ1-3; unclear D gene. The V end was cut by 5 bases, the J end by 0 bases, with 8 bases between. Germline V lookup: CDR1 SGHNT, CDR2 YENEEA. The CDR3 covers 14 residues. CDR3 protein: CASSPGFSGNTIYF. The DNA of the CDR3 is TGTGCCAGCAGCCCCGGCTTCTCTGGAAACACCATATATTTT.

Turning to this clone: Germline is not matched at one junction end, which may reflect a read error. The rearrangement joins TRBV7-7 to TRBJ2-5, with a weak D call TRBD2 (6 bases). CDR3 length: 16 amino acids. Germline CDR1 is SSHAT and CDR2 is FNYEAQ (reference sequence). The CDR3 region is CASSLAVGGSGETQYF. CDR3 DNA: TGTGCTAGCAGCTTAGCTGTTGGGGGGAGCGGGGAGACCCAGTACTTC.

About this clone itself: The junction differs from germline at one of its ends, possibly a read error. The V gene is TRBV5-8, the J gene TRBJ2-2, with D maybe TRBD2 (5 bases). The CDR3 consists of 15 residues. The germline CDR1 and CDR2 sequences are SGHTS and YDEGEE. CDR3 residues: CASSQDEGDGGELFF. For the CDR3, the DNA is TGCGCCAGCAGCCAAGATGAGGGTGATGGCGGGGAGCTGTTTTTT.

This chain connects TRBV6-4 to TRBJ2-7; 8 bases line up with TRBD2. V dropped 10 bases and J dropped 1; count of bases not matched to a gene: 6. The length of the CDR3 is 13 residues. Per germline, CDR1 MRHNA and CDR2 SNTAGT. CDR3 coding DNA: TGTGCCAAAGCGGGAGTCAGGTCCTACGAGCAGTACTTC. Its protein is CAKAGVRSYEQYF.

In nucleotides, the CDR3 is TGTGCCAGTAGTATAGATCGGGCGGGACGCTACAATGAGCAGTTCTTC. It is translated as CASSIDRAGRYNEQFF. This chain connects TRBV19 to TRBJ2-1; D possibly corresponds to TRBD2 (6 bases). This CDR3 spans 16 amino acids. The germline V gene has CDR1 LNHDA and CDR2 SQIVND (reference sequence). The V gene lost 0 bases and the J gene lost 3 bases, with 12 bases spanning the gap.

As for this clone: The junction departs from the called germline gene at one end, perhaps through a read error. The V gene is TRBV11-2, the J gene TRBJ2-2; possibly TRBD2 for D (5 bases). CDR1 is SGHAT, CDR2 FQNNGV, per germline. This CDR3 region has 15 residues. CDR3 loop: CASSQDEGDGGELFF. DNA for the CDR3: TGCGCCAGCAGCCAAGATGAGGGTGATGGCGGGGAGCTGTTTTTT.

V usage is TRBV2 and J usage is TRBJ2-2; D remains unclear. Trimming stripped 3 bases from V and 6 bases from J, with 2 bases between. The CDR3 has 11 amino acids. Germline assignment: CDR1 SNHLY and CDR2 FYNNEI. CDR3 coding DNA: TGTGCCAGCAGTGATCCCGGGGAGCTGTTTTTT. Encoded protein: CASSDPGELFF.

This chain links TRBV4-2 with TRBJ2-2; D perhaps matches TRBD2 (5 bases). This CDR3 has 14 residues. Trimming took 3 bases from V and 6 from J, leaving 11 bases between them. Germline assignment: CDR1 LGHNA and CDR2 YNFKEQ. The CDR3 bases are TGTGCCAGCAGCCACCGGGAAAGAGCCGGGGAGCTGTTTTTT. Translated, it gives CASSHRERAGELFF.

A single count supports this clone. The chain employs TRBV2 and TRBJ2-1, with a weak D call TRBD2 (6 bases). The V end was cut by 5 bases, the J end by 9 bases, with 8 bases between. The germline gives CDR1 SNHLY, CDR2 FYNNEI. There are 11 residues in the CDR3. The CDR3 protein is CASSLSGEQFF. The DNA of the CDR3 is TGTGCCAGCAGTCTTAGCGGTGAGCAGTTCTTC.

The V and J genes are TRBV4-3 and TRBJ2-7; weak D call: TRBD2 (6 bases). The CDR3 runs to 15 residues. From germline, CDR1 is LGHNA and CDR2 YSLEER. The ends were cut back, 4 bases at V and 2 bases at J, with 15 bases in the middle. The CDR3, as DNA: TGCGCCAGCAGCCCACAGAACCCGGGGGCCTACGAGCAGTACTTC. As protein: CASSPQNPGAYEQYF.

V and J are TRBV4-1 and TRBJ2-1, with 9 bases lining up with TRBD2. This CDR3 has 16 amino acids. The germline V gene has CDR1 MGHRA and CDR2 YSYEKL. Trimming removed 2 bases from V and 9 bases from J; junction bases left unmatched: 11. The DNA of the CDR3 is TGCGCCAGCAGCCAACCGGGACTAGCCCCGGCCGGTGAGCAGTTCTTC. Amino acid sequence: CASSQPGLAPAGEQFF.